Listed here are 32 T cell receptor beta chains from one sample, sequenced in a study of cytomegalovirus exposure and HLA in healthy donors. 60 Vbeta and 13 Jbeta primers were used in PCR. The table came from immunoSEQ multiplex PCR; TCRdb's copy has only in-frame clones and leaves some out. The sample lists 200,000 to 250,000 clones; 82% were seen once. Source material: PBMCs. Source of these receptors: a woman between 40 and 55 years old in good health and CMV-seronegative.

In this sample, this clone turned up once. The rearrangement uses TRBV7-6 and TRBJ2-7, with D hard to call. Per the germline V gene, CDR1 is SGHVS and CDR2 is FNYEAQ. The ends were cut back, 0 bases at V and 0 bases at J, with 9 bases in the middle. This CDR3 spans 15 amino acids. DNA for the CDR3: TGTGCCAGCAGCTTAGCGTGGGCCTCCTCCTACGAGCAGTACTTC. Amino acid sequence: CASSLAWASSYEQYF.

V is TRBV9 and J is TRBJ1-2, with TRBD1 matching over 10 bases. This CDR3 spans 14 amino acids. The ends lost 3 bases at V and 8 bases at J; junction bases unmatched: 7. Germline V CDR1 and CDR2: SGDLS, YYNGEE. The DNA for the CDR3 is TGTGCCAGCAGCGAGGGACAGGGGATGGGGGGCTACACCTTC. This codes for CASSEGQGMGGYTF.

This sequence joins TRBV5-4 and TRBJ2-3; 13 nucleotides line up with TRBD2. The CDR3 consists of 16 residues. Looked up from germline, CDR1 is SGHNT and CDR2 is YYREEE (reference sequence). The ends lost 4 bases at V and 2 bases at J; junction bases unmatched: 4. CDR3 loop: CASSRTSGGHTDTQYF. The CDR3 DNA is TGTGCCAGCAGCAGGACTAGCGGGGGCCACACAGATACGCAGTATTTT. Using reference TRBV5-4 and TRBJ2-3 for the parts outside the CDR3, the full variable domain is ETGVTQSPTHLIKTRGQQVTLRCSSQSGHNTVSWYQQALGQGPQFIFQYYREEENGRGNFPPRFSGLQFPNYSSELNVNALELDDSALYLCASSRTSGGHTDTQYFGPGTRLTVL.

This rearrangement joins TRBV7-2 to TRBJ2-1; the D gene is possibly TRBD2 (5 bases). The CDR3 has 17 residues. CDR1 and CDR2 (germline): SGHTA, FQGNSA. V was pared by 2 bases and J by 6 bases, with 20 bases between. The chain's CDR3 is CASSLIPTSPPGNEQFF. The CDR3 region has the DNA TGTGCCAGCAGCTTAATACCAACTAGTCCCCCGGGCAATGAGCAGTTCTTC. The full variable domain, rest sourced from reference TRBV7-2 and TRBJ2-1, is GAGVSQSPSNKVTEKGKDVELRCDPISGHTALYWYRQSLGQGLEFLIYFQGNSAPDKSGLPSDRFSAERTGGSVSTLTIQRTQQEDSAVYLCASSLIPTSPPGNEQFFGPGTRLTVL.

This chain links TRBV9 with TRBJ1-6, with 9 bases identical to TRBD1. Germline CDR1 and CDR2: SGDLS and YYNGEE. The CDR3 extends over 15 amino acids. V dropped 4 bases and J dropped 7; count of bases not matched to a gene: 6. CDR3: CASSPWDRVNSPLHF. CDR3 in DNA: TGTGCCAGCAGCCCCTGGGACAGGGTGAATTCACCCCTCCACTTT.

J is TRBJ1-1 and V is TRBV9; unclear D gene. Per the germline V gene, CDR1 is SGDLS and CDR2 is YYNGEE. V gave up 4 bases and J gave up 3 bases, with 13 bases separating them. This CDR3 region has 14 residues. CDR3 sequence reads: CASSPTISDTEAFF. The DNA for the CDR3 is TGTGCCAGCAGCCCCACGATATCAGACACTGAAGCTTTCTTT.

The gene calls are TRBV28 and TRBJ1-2, with 11 bases that match TRBD1. Germline loops: CDR1 MDHEN, CDR2 SYDVKM. The CDR3 sequence is 17 residues long. Trimming removed 7 bases from V and 4 bases from J; junction bases left unmatched: 14. For the CDR3, the DNA is TGTGCCAGCACACCGAGGGCCACGGGACAGGGGGGCTATGGCTACACCTTC. This encodes CASTPRATGQGGYGYTF.

The rearrangement joins TRBV5-4 to TRBJ2-2, with 9 bases fitting TRBD2. V was pared by 4 bases and J by 6 bases, with 10 bases of the junction left unmatched. This CDR3 spans 16 amino acids. The germline CDR1 and CDR2 sequences are SGHNT and YYREEE (reference sequence). CDR3 protein: CASSPAGGKFAGELFF. CDR3 sequence (DNA): TGTGCCAGCAGCCCAGCGGGGGGAAAGTTTGCCGGGGAGCTGTTTTTT.

The chain combines TRBV18 with TRBJ2-3; D possibly corresponds to TRBD2 (6 bases). Trimming took 3 bases from V and 1 from J, leaving 11 bases between them. The CDR3 totals 15 residues. From germline, CDR1 is KGHSH and CDR2 LQKENI. CDR3 coding DNA: TGTGCCAGCTCACCTGGGGGGATTGGCACAGATACGCAGTATTTT. Residues: CASSPGGIGTDTQYF.

V is TRBV2 and J is TRBJ2-5; a weak D match, TRBD1 (6 bases). CDR3 length: 15 amino acids. The ends were cut back, 5 bases at V and 3 bases at J, with 16 bases in the middle. Germline-derived CDR1 and CDR2 are SNHLY and FYNNEI. The CDR3 loop reads CASSTSGPGEETQYF. In DNA form, the CDR3 reads TGTGCCAGCAGTACCTCGGGGCCAGGGGAAGAGACCCAGTACTTC.

The sample holds one count of this clone. The CDR3 coding sequence is TGTGCCAGCAGTGAAAGCGGGGGCCTCTCCTACGAGCAGTACTTC. This translates into CASSESGGLSYEQYF. This sequence joins TRBV2 and TRBJ2-5; 8 bases line up with TRBD2. TRBJ2-7 explains the end of the DNA better; the J call may be wrong. Germline lookup yields CDR1 SNHLY and CDR2 FYNNEI. The CDR3 runs 15 residues.

The chain links TRBV30 to TRBJ1-5, with TRBD1 matching over 9 bases. The trim removed 2 bases at V and 4 bases at J, leaving 9 bases unmatched. Germline V gene lookup returns CDR1 GTSNPN and CDR2 SVGIG (reference sequence). CDR3 length: 16 amino acids. The CDR3 coding sequence is TGTGCCTGGAGTTCCCCGGACAGGGGACGAAATCAGCCCCAGCATTTT. As protein: CAWSSPDRGRNQPQHF.

The J gene is TRBJ2-2, the V gene TRBV10-3, with 7 bases aligning to TRBD1. Germline CDR1 reads ENHRY; CDR2 reads SYGVKD. J was trimmed by 7 bases and V by 6 bases; bases with no gene match: 8. CDR3 size: 14 residues. The CDR3 DNA is TGTGCCATCAGAGGAGGACAGGCCGGCGGGGAGCTGTTTTTT. Its protein product is CAIRGGQAGGELFF.

V and J are TRBV5-1 and TRBJ2-5, with D possibly TRBD1 on 6 matching bases. The CDR3 length is 14 residues. V was pared by 0 bases and J by 4 bases, with 10 bases between. In germline, CDR1 is SGHRS, CDR2 YFSETQ. The CDR3: CASSLGGLAETQYF. In nucleotides, the CDR3 is TGCGCCAGCAGCTTGGGGGGGCTAGCAGAGACCCAGTACTTC.

This chain connects TRBV6-1 to TRBJ2-7; D is undetermined. CDR3 size: 12 residues. V was trimmed by 4 bases and J by 3 bases, leaving 7 bases between them. Germline values: CDR1 MNHNS, CDR2 SASEGT. The CDR3 nucleotides are TGTGCCAGCAGTGGCTCCGGCTACGAGCAGTACTTC. Translated: CASSGSGYEQYF.

This rearrangement joins TRBV4-2 to TRBJ2-7; 9 bases are shared with TRBD1. Trimming took 3 bases from V and 6 from J; bases not matched to a gene: 6. Germline loops: CDR1 LGHNA, CDR2 YNFKEQ. The CDR3 has 14 amino acids. CDR3 in DNA: TGTGCCAGCAGCCAGGGACAGGGAAGCGGCGAGCAGTACTTC. Translating it yields CASSQGQGSGEQYF.

The chain couples TRBV2 to TRBJ2-7; TRBD2 agrees at 7 bases. Germline V gene sequence: CDR1 SNHLY, CDR2 FYNNEI. The CDR3 runs 12 residues. J was trimmed by 4 bases and V by 8 bases; bases with no gene match: 5. The CDR3 sequence: CASLGGFYEQYF. CDR3 DNA sequence: TGTGCCAGCCTGGGAGGGTTTTACGAGCAGTACTTC.

There are a few counts of this clone. This chain joins TRBV4-1 and TRBJ1-4; D is uncertain. The length of the CDR3 is 14 residues. Trimming removed 0 bases at V and 6 bases at J, with 8 bases between. The germline gives CDR1 MGHRA, CDR2 YSYEKL. CDR3 DNA sequence: TGCGCCAGCAGCCAAGATCGGGAATATGAAAAACTGTTTTTT. Its protein product is CASSQDREYEKLFF.

This clone was observed once. V is TRBV19 and J is TRBJ1-5; TRBD1 matches at 8 bases. Germline loops: CDR1 LNHDA, CDR2 SQIVND (reference sequence). Trimming removed 4 bases from V and 1 base from J; junction bases left unmatched: 3. The CDR3 is 15 amino acids. In DNA, the CDR3 is TGTGCCAGTAGTACCGACAGGGGCAGCAATCAGCCCCAGCATTTT. This sequence encodes CASSTDRGSNQPQHF.

The chain uses TRBV6-1 and TRBJ2-7; D not certain. The CDR3 runs 15 residues. Germline CDR1 MNHNS, CDR2 SASEGT. Trimming stripped 3 bases from V and 3 bases from J, with 15 bases between. The CDR3 DNA follows: TGTGCCAGCAGTGATCGACATCCCTATGTCTACGAGCAGTACTTC. It codes for CASSDRHPYVYEQYF.

The rearrangement joins TRBV9 to TRBJ1-1; no firm D call. This CDR3 has 15 residues. Germline CDR1 and CDR2: SGDLS and YYNGEE. V was cut by 0 bases and J by 4 bases, with 13 bases left in between. The CDR3 nucleotides read TGTGCCAGCAGCGTAGCGGTCGGGTTGGGCACTGAAGCTTTCTTT. It yields the protein CASSVAVGLGTEAFF.

V usage is TRBV12-5 and J usage is TRBJ1-1; no clear D gene. The CDR3 is made up of 15 amino acids. Germline CDR1 is LGHNT and CDR2 is FRNRAP. The V end lost 1 base, the J end lost 4 bases, and 13 bases lay between the germline ends. The CDR3 region is CASGLGGRPGTEAFF. As DNA, the CDR3 is TGTGCTAGTGGTTTGGGAGGGAGACCGGGCACTGAAGCTTTCTTT.

J is TRBJ1-3 and V is TRBV7-9; TRBD1 aligns across 7 bases. V was pared by 4 bases and J by 2 bases, with 5 bases of the junction left unmatched. CDR3 length: 15 amino acids. Germline V gives CDR1 SEHNR, CDR2 FQNEAQ (reference sequence). CDR3 amino acids: CASSSGQPTGNTIYF. The CDR3 DNA sequence: TGTGCCAGCAGCTCGGGACAGCCAACTGGAAACACCATATATTTT.

The chain joins TRBV6-1 to TRBJ2-3; 7 bases are shared with TRBD1. The CDR3 runs 15 residues. V shed 4 bases, J shed 2 bases, and the junction held 6 bases outside the gene matches. Germline loops: CDR1 MNHNS, CDR2 SASEGT. The CDR3 DNA reads as TGTGCCAGCAGTGGGACAGGTCAGGTCACAGATACGCAGTATTTT. Translating gives CASSGTGQVTDTQYF.

This clone appeared a single time. J is TRBJ2-6 and V is TRBV11-1; 8 bases are shared with TRBD1. Trimming took 4 bases from V and 2 from J; bases not matched to a gene: 7. CDR1 is SGHAT and CDR2 is FQDESV in the germline V gene (reference sequence). The CDR3 runs 17 residues. The DNA of the CDR3 is TGTGCCAGCAGCTCCGGACAGGGAGTAACTGGGGCCAACGTCCTGACTTTC. Translation: CASSSGQGVTGANVLTF.

V and J are TRBV6-1 and TRBJ1-1; D gene ambiguous. The CDR3 runs to 15 residues. V lost 8 bases, J lost 5 bases, and 21 bases lay in between. From germline, CDR1 is MNHNS and CDR2 SASEGT. CDR3 in amino acids: CASAKDGRVGTEAFF. The CDR3 DNA is TGTGCCAGCGCCAAGGACGGGAGGGTAGGGACTGAAGCTTTCTTT.

CDR3 DNA: TGCGCCAGCAGCTTGGAAGTCTACTCCTACGAGCAGTACTTC. Translating it yields CASSLEVYSYEQYF. The chain couples TRBV5-1 to TRBJ2-7; D not certain. CDR3 size: 14 residues. Germline CDR1 reads SGHRS; CDR2 reads YFSETQ. Between the trimmed V and J ends, which lost 0 bases and 0 bases, there was a span of 7 bases.

The CDR3 protein is CASSKQGQGAQYF. In DNA form, the CDR3 reads TGTGCCAGCAGCAAACAGGGACAGGGGGCGCAGTACTTC. The rearrangement links TRBV11-3 to TRBJ2-7, with 12 bases matching TRBD1. CDR1 SGHNT and CDR2 YENEEA come from the germline V gene. There are 13 residues in the CDR3. After removal of 5 bases from V and 9 bases from J, the junction contained 5 bases not matched to a gene. Supplemented by reference TRBV11-3 and TRBJ2-7, the full variable domain reads EAGVVQSPRYKIIEKKQPVAFWCNPISGHNTLYWYLQNLGQGPELLIRYENEEAVDDSQLPKDRFSAERLKGVDSTLKIQPAELGDSAVYLCASSKQGQGAQYFGPGTRLTVT.

The chain uses TRBV5-1 and TRBJ2-1; D perhaps matches TRBD2 (7 bases). V lost 5 bases to trimming and J lost 7 bases, with 13 bases between them. The CDR3 runs to 13 residues. Per germline, CDR1 SGHRS and CDR2 YFSETQ. The DNA for the CDR3 is TGCGCCAGCAGTGTGGGGGGGGCGAATGAGCAGTTCTTC. It yields the protein CASSVGGANEQFF.

This chain uses TRBV7-2 with TRBJ2-7; D possibly corresponds to TRBD1 (6 bases). The CDR3 is 14 residues long. Between the trimmed V and J ends, which lost 6 bases and 6 bases, there was a span of 18 bases. Germline CDR1 SGHTA, CDR2 FQGNSA. In DNA, the CDR3 is TGTGCCAGCAGGGCCAGGGGATTCGAGGGCGAGCAGTACTTC. This gives the protein CASRARGFEGEQYF.

The gene calls are TRBV5-1 and TRBJ1-1; no definite D call. The CDR3 sequence is 14 residues long. Germline values: CDR1 SGHRS, CDR2 YFSETQ. Deletions cut 0 bases from V and 6 bases from J, with 12 bases between. The CDR3 spells CASSLGGLSAEAFF. The CDR3 coding sequence is TGCGCCAGCAGCTTGGGAGGGCTGTCGGCTGAAGCTTTCTTT.

CDR3 region: CASSPGRDQPQHF. The CDR3 region has the DNA TGTGCCAGCAGCCCCGGGCGGGACCAGCCCCAGCATTTT. The V gene is TRBV11-2, the J gene TRBJ1-5, with D perhaps matching TRBD1 (5 bases). V was cut by 5 bases and J by 7 bases, with 12 bases left in between. CDR1 and CDR2 (germline): SGHAT, FQNNGV. The CDR3 loop spans 13 amino acids.